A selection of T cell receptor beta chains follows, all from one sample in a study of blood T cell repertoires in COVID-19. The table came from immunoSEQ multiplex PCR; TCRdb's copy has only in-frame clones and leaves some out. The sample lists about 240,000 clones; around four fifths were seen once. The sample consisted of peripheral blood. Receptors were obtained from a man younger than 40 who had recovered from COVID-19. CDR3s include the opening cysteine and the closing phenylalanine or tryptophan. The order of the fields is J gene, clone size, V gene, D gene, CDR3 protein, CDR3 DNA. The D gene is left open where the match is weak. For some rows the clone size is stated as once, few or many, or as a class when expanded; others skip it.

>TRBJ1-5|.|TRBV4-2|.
CASSTSDQPQHF
TGTGCCAGCAGCACCAGCGATCAGCCCCAGCATTTT
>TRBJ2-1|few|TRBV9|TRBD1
CASSVGVVVGQGFYNEQFF
TGTGCCAGCAGCGTAGGGGTGGTAGTAGGACAGGGGTTCTACAATGAGCAGTTCTTC
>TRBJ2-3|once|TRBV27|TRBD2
CASSLSPGIAGPLDTQYF
TGTGCCAGCAGTTTATCCCCAGGGATAGCGGGGCCCTTAGATACGCAGTATTTT
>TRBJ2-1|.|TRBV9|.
CASSVDSDPTGNEQFF
TGTGCCAGCAGCGTAGACTCGGACCCAACAGGCAATGAGCAGTTCTTC
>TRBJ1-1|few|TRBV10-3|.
CATRAGGSDTEAFF
TGTGCCACCCGGGCGGGGGGATCGGACACTGAAGCTTTCTTT
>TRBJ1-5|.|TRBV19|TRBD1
CASSIGLRDRGPNQPQHF
TGTGCCAGTAGTATAGGGTTACGAGACAGGGGCCCTAATCAGCCCCAGCATTTT
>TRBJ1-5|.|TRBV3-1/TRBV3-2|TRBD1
CASSKTGAWGQPQHF
TGTGCCAGCAGCAAAACAGGGGCCTGGGGGCAGCCCCAGCATTTT
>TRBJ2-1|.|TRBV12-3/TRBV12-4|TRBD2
CASSLTGGNEQFF
TGTGCCAGCAGTTTGACGGGGGGCAATGAGCAGTTCTTC
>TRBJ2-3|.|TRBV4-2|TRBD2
CASSQDATAGADTQYF
TGTGCCAGCAGCCAAGATGCAACAGCGGGGGCAGATACGCAGTATTTT
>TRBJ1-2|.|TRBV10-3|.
CAIKKEGYGYTF
TGTGCCATCAAGAAGGAGGGATATGGCTACACCTTC
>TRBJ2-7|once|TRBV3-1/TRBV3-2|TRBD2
CASSQGGGGAYEQYF
TGTGCCAGCAGCCAAGGCGGCGGGGGGGCCTACGAGCAGTACTTC
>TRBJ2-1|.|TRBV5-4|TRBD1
CASSVGQGRNNEQFF
TGTGCCAGCAGCGTGGGACAGGGAAGGAACAATGAGCAGTTCTTC
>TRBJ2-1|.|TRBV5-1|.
CASSFRQGSLNEQFF
TGCGCCAGCAGCTTTCGGCAGGGTTCCTTGAATGAGCAGTTCTTC
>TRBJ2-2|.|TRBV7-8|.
CASSLTGSGELFF
TGTGCCAGCAGCCTTACGGGGTCCGGGGAGCTGTTTTTT
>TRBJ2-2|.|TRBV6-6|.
CASIKDSRTGELFF
TGTGCCAGCATCAAGGACAGTCGCACCGGGGAGCTGTTTTTT
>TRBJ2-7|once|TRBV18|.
CASSPMGLGEQYF
TGTGCCAGCTCACCAATGGGACTTGGAGAGCAGTACTTC
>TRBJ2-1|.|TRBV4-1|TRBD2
CASRLAGGRYEQFF
TGCGCCAGCAGGCTAGCGGGGGGGCGGTATGAGCAGTTCTTC
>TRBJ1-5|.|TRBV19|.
CASSPFNQPQHF
TGTGCCAGTAGCCCCTTTAATCAGCCCCAGCATTTT
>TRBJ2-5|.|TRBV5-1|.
CASSLVADQETQYF
TGCGCCAGCAGCTTGGTCGCGGACCAAGAGACCCAGTACTTC
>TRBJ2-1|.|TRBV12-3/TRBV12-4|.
CASSLSRIGEQFF
TGTGCCAGCAGTTTAAGCAGGATCGGTGAGCAGTTCTTC
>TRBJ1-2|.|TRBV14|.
CASSPKYIVGQRSNYGYTF
TGTGCCAGCAGCCCGAAATACATTGTCGGACAGCGATCTAACTATGGCTACACCTTC
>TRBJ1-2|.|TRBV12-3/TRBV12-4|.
CASSFPGNYGYTF
TGTGCCAGCAGTTTTCCGGGGAACTATGGCTACACCTTC
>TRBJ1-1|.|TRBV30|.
CAWSKIGRRLNTEAFF
TGTGCCTGGAGTAAAATAGGACGGAGGCTGAACACTGAAGCTTTCTTT
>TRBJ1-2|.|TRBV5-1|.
CASSLGAERGYTF
TGCGCCAGCAGCTTGGGGGCAGAACGCGGCTACACCTTC
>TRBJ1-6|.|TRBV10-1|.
CASSGQVDSPLHF
TGCGCCAGCAGTGGACAGGTCGATTCACCCCTCCACTTT
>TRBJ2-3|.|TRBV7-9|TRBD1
CASSQRQGSTDTQYF
TGTGCCAGCAGCCAACGACAGGGATCCACAGATACGCAGTATTTT
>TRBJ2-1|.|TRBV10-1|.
CASSESAGSYNEQFF
TGCGCCAGCAGTGAGTCAGCTGGGAGCTACAATGAGCAGTTCTTC
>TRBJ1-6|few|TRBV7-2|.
CASIRTSGAGSPLHF
TGTGCCAGCATCAGGACCAGCGGGGCCGGTTCACCCCTCCACTTT
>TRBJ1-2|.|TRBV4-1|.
CASSQEAEPSGYTF
TGCGCCAGCAGCCAAGAGGCGGAACCATCGGGCTACACCTTC
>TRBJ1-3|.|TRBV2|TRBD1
CASSKTTGVGNTIYF
TGTGCCAGCAGTAAAACTACAGGGGTCGGAAACACCATATATTTT
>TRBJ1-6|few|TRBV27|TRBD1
CASSDRVNSPLHF
TGTGCCAGCAGTGACAGGGTTAATTCACCCCTCCACTTT
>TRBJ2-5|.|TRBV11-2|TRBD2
CASSRWTSGVPKTETQYF
TGTGCCAGCAGCCGTTGGACTAGCGGGGTGCCGAAAACAGAGACCCAGTACTTC
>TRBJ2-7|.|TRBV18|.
CASSPDSTYEQYF
TGTGCCAGCTCACCCGACAGCACCTACGAGCAGTACTTC
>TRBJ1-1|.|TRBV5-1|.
CASSPQGGNTEAFF
TGCGCCAGCAGCCCTCAGGGAGGAAACACTGAAGCTTTCTTT
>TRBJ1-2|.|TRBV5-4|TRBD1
CASSQTGGSYGYTF
TGTGCCAGCAGCCAGACAGGGGGTAGCTATGGCTACACCTTC
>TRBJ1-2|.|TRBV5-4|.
CASSLDQGYYGYTF
TGTGCCAGCAGCTTGGATCAGGGCTACTATGGCTACACCTTC
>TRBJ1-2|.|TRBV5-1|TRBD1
CASSLEGAAGYTF
TGCGCCAGCAGCTTGGAGGGGGCCGCTGGCTACACCTTC
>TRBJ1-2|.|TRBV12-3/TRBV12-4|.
CASSPTATYGYTF
TGTGCCAGCAGTCCGACAGCCACCTATGGCTACACCTTC
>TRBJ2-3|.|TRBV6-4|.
CAAKGVRVTTDTQYF
TGTGCGGCAAAAGGAGTGAGGGTTACAACTGATACGCAGTATTTT
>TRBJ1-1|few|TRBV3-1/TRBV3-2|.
CASSRNGRGDTEAFF
TGTGCCAGCAGCCGCAATGGTCGGGGGGACACTGAAGCTTTCTTT
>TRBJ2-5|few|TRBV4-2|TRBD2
CASSPGVSGGPQETQYF
TGTGCCAGCAGCCCAGGGGTTAGCGGGGGGCCCCAAGAGACCCAGTACTTC
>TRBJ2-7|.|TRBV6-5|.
CASSSQYEQYF
TGTGCCAGCAGTTCCCAATACGAGCAGTACTTC
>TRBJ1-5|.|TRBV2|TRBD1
CASRADRGAAYQPQHF
TGTGCCAGCAGGGCGGACAGGGGGGCGGCATATCAGCCCCAGCATTTT